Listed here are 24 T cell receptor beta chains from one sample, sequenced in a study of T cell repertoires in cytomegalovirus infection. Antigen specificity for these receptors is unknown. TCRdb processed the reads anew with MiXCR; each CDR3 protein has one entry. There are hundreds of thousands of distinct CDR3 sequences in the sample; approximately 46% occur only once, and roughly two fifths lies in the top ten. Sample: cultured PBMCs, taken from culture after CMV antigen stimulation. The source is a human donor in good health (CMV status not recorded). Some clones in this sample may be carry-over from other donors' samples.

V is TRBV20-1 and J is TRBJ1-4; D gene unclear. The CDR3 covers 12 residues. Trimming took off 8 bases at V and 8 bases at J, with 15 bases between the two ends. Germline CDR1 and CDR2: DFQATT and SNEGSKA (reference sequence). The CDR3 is CSTRQRWEKLFF. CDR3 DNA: TGCAGTACGCGACAAAGATGGGAAAAACTGTTTTTT.

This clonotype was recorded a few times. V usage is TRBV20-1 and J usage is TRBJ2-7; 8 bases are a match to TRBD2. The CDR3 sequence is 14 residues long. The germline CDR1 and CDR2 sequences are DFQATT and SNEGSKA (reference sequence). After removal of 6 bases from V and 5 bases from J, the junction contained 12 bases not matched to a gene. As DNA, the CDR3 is TGCAGTGCGCCCCGGGGGGGGGCGGAGGACGAGCAGTACTTC. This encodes CSAPRGGAEDEQYF.

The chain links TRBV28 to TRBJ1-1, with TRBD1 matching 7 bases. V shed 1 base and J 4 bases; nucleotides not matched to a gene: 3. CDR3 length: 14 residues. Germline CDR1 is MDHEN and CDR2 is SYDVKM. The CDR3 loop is CASSLSPGGTEAFF. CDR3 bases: TGTGCCAGCAGTTTATCTCCAGGGGGCACTGAAGCTTTCTTT.

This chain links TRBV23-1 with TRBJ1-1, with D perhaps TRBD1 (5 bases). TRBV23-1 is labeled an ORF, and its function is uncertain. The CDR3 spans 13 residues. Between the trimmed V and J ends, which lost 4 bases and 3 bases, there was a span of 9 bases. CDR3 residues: CASSRQRDTEAFF. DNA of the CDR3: TGCGCCAGCAGTCGACAGAGGGACACTGAAGCTTTCTTT.

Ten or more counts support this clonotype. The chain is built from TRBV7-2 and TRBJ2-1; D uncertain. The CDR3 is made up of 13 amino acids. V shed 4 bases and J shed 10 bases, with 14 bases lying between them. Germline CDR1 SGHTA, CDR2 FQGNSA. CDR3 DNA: TGTGCCAGCAGCTCCATGACTCCCTCGGAGCAGTTCTTC. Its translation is CASSSMTPSEQFF.

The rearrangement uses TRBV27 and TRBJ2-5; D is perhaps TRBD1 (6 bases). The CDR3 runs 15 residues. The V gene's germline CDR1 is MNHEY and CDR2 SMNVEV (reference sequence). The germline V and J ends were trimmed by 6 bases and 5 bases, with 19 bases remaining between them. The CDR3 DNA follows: TGTGCCAGCAGACCTGGGGGCGCAGTGGGGGAGACCCAGTACTTC. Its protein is CASRPGGAVGETQYF.

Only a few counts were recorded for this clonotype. CDR3: CASSLGGNVNNEQFF. CDR3 DNA: TGTGCCAGCAGTTTAGGTGGGAACGTAAACAATGAGCAGTTCTTC. The chain recombines TRBV12-3 or TRBV12-4 with TRBJ2-1; D unclear. The CDR3 spans 15 residues. V was trimmed by 1 base and J by 5 bases, leaving 12 bases between them.

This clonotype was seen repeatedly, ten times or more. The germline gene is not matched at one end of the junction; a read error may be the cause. CDR3 sequence reads: CASNKDRRQGTQYF. In DNA form, the CDR3 reads TGTGCCAGCAACAAGGACAGACGTCAAGGGACCCAGTACTTC. The rearrangement joins TRBV7-8 to TRBJ2-5; D is possibly TRBD1 (6 bases). CDR3 length: 14 amino acids. Per germline, CDR1 SGHVS and CDR2 FQNEAQ.

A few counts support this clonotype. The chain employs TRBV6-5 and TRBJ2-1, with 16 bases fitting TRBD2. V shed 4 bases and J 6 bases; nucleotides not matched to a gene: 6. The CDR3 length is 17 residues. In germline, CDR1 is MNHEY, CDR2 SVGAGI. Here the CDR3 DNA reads TGTGCCAGCAGTTCGGGGACTAGCGGGGGGGTTCGCAATGAGCAGTTCTTC. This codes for CASSSGTSGGVRNEQFF.

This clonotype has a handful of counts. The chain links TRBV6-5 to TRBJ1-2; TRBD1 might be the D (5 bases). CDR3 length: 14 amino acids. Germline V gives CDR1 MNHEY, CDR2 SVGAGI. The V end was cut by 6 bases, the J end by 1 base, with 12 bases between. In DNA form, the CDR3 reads TGTGCCAGCAGCAGGGCAGGAATTAACTATGGCTACACCTTC. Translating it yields CASSRAGINYGYTF.

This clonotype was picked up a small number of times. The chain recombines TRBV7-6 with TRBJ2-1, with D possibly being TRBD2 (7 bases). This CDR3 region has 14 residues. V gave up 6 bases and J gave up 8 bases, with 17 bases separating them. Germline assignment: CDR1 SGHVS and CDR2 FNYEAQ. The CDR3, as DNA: TGTGCCAGCAGTCTCAGGGGAGGGTGGGATGAGCAGTTCTTC. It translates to CASSLRGGWDEQFF.

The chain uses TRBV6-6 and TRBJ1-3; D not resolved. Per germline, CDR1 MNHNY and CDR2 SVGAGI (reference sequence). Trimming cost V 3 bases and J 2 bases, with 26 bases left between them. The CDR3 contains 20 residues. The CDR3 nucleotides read TGTGCCAGCAGTTATCGGGTTTCGGCTTTACGGGGAAGAGCTGGAAACACCATATATTTT. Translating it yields CASSYRVSALRGRAGNTIYF.

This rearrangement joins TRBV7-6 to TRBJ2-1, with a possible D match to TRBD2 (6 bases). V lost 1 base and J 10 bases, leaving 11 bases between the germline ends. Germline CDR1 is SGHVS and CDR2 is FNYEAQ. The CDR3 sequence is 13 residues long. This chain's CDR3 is CASSLVLLAEQFF. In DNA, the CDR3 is TGTGCCAGCAGCTTAGTTCTTCTAGCGGAGCAGTTCTTC.

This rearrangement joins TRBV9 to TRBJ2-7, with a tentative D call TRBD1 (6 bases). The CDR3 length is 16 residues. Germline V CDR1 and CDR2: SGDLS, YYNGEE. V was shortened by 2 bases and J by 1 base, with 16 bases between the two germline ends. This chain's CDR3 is CASSVPLKQGSYEQYF. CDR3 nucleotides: TGTGCCAGCAGCGTCCCCCTAAAACAGGGTTCCTACGAGCAGTACTTC. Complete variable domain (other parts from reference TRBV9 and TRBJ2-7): DSGVTQTPKHLITATGQRVTLRCSPRSGDLSVYWYQQSLDQGLQFLIQYYNGEERAKGNILERFSAQQFPDLHSELNLSSLELGDSALYFCASSVPLKQGSYEQYFGPGTRLTVT.

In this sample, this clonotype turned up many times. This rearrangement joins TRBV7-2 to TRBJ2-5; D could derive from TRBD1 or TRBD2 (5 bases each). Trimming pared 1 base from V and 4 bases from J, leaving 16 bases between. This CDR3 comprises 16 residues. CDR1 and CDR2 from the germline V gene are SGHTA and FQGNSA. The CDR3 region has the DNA TGTGCCAGCAGCTTAGGATGGGGACCAAACGTAGAGACCCAGTACTTC. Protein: CASSLGWGPNVETQYF.

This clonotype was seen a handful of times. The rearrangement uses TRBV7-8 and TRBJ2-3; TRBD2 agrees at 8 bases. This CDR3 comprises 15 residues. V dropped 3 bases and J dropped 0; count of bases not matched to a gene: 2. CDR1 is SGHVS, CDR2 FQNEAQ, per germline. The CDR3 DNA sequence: TGTGCCAGCAGCTTTGAGCGGGGGAGCACAGATACGCAGTATTTT. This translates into CASSFERGSTDTQYF.

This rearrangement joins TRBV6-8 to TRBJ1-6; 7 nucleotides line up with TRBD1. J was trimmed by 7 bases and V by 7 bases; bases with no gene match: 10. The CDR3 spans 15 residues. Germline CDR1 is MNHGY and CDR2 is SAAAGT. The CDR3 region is CASTDRALLNSPLHF. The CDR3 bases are TGTGCCAGCACTGACAGGGCCTTATTAAATTCACCCCTCCACTTT.

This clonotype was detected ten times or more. The CDR3 is CASSSPRGSYNEQFF. The CDR3, as DNA: TGTGCCAGCAGCTCCCCCCGGGGTTCCTACAATGAGCAGTTCTTC. V gene TRBV11-1 combines with J gene TRBJ2-1; D may be TRBD2 (5 bases). V shed 4 bases and J shed 1 base, with 11 bases lying between them. The germline V gene has CDR1 SGHAT and CDR2 FQDESV (reference sequence). The CDR3 extends over 15 amino acids.

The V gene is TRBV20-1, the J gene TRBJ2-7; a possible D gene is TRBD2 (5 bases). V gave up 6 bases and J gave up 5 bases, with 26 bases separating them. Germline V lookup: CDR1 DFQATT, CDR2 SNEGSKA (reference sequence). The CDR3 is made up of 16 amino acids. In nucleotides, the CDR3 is TGCAGTGCCTCCCCCGGGGATTTGATCCTTCCTAACGAGCAGTACTTC. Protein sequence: CSASPGDLILPNEQYF.

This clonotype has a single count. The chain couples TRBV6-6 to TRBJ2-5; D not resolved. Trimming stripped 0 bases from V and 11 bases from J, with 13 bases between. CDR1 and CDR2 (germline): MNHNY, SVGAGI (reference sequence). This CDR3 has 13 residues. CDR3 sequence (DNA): TGTGCCAGCAGTTACTCGCTCAGCCCCACACAGTACTTC. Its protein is CASSYSLSPTQYF.

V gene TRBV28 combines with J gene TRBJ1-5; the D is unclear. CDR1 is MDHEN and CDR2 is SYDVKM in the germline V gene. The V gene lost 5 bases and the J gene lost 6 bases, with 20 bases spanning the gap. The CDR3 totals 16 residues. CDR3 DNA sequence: TGTGCCAGCAGTAACTCTCCCGTCTTGGGATTTCAGCCCCAGCATTTT. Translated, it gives CASSNSPVLGFQPQHF.

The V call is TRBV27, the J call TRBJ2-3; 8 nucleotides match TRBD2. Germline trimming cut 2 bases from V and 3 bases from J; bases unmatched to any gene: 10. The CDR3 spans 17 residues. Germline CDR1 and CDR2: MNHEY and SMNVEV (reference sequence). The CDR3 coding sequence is TGTGCCAGCAGTTTACCGGTAGCGGGGATAGGAACAGATACGCAGTATTTT. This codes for CASSLPVAGIGTDTQYF.

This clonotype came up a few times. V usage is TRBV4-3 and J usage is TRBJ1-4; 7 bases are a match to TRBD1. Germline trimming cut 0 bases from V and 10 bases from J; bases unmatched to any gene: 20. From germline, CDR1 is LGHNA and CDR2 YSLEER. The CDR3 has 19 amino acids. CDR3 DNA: TGCGCCAGCAGCCAAGATTATGCGGTTAGGCACAGGGGTGACGGAAAACTGTTTTTT. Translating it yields CASSQDYAVRHRGDGKLFF.

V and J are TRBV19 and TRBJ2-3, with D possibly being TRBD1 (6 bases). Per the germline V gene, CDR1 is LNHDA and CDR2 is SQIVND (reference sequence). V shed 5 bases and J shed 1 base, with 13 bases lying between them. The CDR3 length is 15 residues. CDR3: CASSGQGLGTDTQYF. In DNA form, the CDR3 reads TGTGCCAGTAGTGGGCAGGGGCTCGGCACAGATACGCAGTATTTT.